Listed below are T cell receptor beta chains from one sample, sequenced in a study of preoperative IRX-2 immunotherapy in early breast cancer. Sequencing was performed with immunoSEQ multiplex PCR; in TCRdb, only in-frame clones are kept and a portion is missing. The data show some 30,000 clones, approximately 89% seen once. Source: tumor tissue, taken after IRX-2 immunotherapy. These receptor sequences come from a human donor with breast cancer. The CDR3 runs from the conserved cysteine through the conserved F or W. D genes are given only for firm matches. Expanded clones get a size class; other rows say once, few or many, or leave the size out.

clone size: -
J gene: TRBJ1-1
V gene: TRBV23-1
D gene: TRBD1
CDR3 protein: CASSQGDSHTEAFF
CDR3 DNA: TGCGCCAGCAGCCAAGGGGACAGCCACACTGAAGCTTTCTTT

clone size: -
J gene: TRBJ2-3
V gene: TRBV11-3
D gene: TRBD1
CDR3 protein: CASSLGPGQGAADTQYF
CDR3 DNA: TGTGCCAGCAGCTTGGGTCCGGGACAGGGGGCGGCAGATACGCAGTATTTT

clone size: -
J gene: TRBJ1-4
V gene: TRBV19
D gene: -
CDR3 protein: CASNSRVNEKLFF
CDR3 DNA: TGTGCCAGTAATAGCAGGGTTAATGAAAAACTGTTTTTT

clone size: -
J gene: TRBJ2-1
V gene: TRBV28
D gene: -
CDR3 protein: CASSLVGPNEQFF
CDR3 DNA: TGTGCCAGCAGTTTAGTGGGGCCCAATGAGCAGTTCTTC

clone size: -
J gene: TRBJ1-2
V gene: TRBV11-3
D gene: -
CDR3 protein: CASSLVVGNYGYTF
CDR3 DNA: TGTGCCAGCAGCTTGGTCGTGGGGAACTATGGCTACACCTTC

clone size: -
J gene: TRBJ1-3
V gene: TRBV19
D gene: -
CDR3 protein: CASSIETGLSFGNTIYF
CDR3 DNA: TGTGCCAGTAGTATAGAGACAGGACTTTCTTTCGGAAACACCATATATTTT

clone size: -
J gene: TRBJ2-5
V gene: TRBV25-1
D gene: -
CDR3 protein: CASSIAGQQEIQYF
CDR3 DNA: TGTGCCAGCAGTATCGCAGGACAGCAAGAGATCCAGTACTTC

clone size: -
J gene: TRBJ2-1
V gene: TRBV30
D gene: -
CDR3 protein: CAWLDSHYNEQFF
CDR3 DNA: TGTGCCTGGCTAGACAGTCACTACAATGAGCAGTTCTTC

clone size: -
J gene: TRBJ2-7
V gene: TRBV18
D gene: TRBD1
CDR3 protein: CASSPLGVMTGIYEQYF
CDR3 DNA: TGTGCCAGCTCACCACTCGGGGTTATGACAGGGATCTACGAGCAGTACTTC

clone size: -
J gene: TRBJ2-1
V gene: TRBV7-6
D gene: TRBD2
CDR3 protein: CASSFGAGEYNEQFF
CDR3 DNA: TGTGCCAGCAGCTTCGGAGCGGGAGAGTACAATGAGCAGTTCTTC

clone size: -
J gene: TRBJ2-5
V gene: TRBV18
D gene: -
CDR3 protein: CASSPRASTSQETQYF
CDR3 DNA: TGTGCCAGCTCACCAAGGGCAAGCACTTCCCAAGAGACCCAGTACTTC

clone size: -
J gene: TRBJ2-2
V gene: TRBV6-8
D gene: -
CDR3 protein: CASSYGQGLTGELFF
CDR3 DNA: TGTGCCAGCAGTTATGGACAAGGTCTCACCGGGGAGCTGTTTTTT

clone size: -
J gene: TRBJ1-2
V gene: TRBV19
D gene: -
CDR3 protein: CASSPTRGTTNGFHGYTF
CDR3 DNA: TGTGCCAGTAGTCCTACTCGGGGGACAACCAATGGTTTCCATGGCTACACCTTC

clone size: -
J gene: TRBJ1-1
V gene: TRBV6-8
D gene: -
CDR3 protein: CASSYSTQPNTEAFF
CDR3 DNA: TGTGCCAGCAGTTACTCGACTCAGCCGAACACTGAAGCTTTCTTT

clone size: once
J gene: TRBJ1-3
V gene: TRBV19
D gene: -
CDR3 protein: CASSILTTASGNTIYF
CDR3 DNA: TGTGCCAGTAGTATTTTAACGACAGCTTCTGGAAACACCATATATTTT

clone size: -
J gene: TRBJ1-2
V gene: TRBV6-8
D gene: -
CDR3 protein: CASSAGGYGYTF
CDR3 DNA: TGTGCCAGCAGTGCAGGAGGTTATGGCTACACCTTC

clone size: -
J gene: TRBJ2-7
V gene: TRBV6-8
D gene: -
CDR3 protein: CASSYSSESYEQYF
CDR3 DNA: TGTGCCAGCAGTTACTCCTCCGAGTCCTACGAGCAGTACTTC

clone size: -
J gene: TRBJ2-1
V gene: TRBV6-8
D gene: TRBD1
CDR3 protein: CASSPRGRLQFF
CDR3 DNA: TGTGCCAGCAGTCCCAGGGGGCGCCTTCAGTTCTTC

clone size: -
J gene: TRBJ1-6
V gene: TRBV6-8
D gene: -
CDR3 protein: CASSYRGNNSPLHF
CDR3 DNA: TGTGCCAGCAGTTACAGGGGAAATAATTCACCCCTCCACTTT

clone size: -
J gene: TRBJ2-3
V gene: TRBV18
D gene: -
CDR3 protein: CASSPQGTDTQYF
CDR3 DNA: TGTGCCAGCTCACCACAGGGCACAGATACGCAGTATTTT

clone size: -
J gene: TRBJ1-4
V gene: TRBV6-8
D gene: -
CDR3 protein: CASSGSLTGGYEKLFF
CDR3 DNA: TGTGCCAGCAGTGGGTCCTTAACAGGAGGATATGAAAAACTGTTTTTT

clone size: -
J gene: TRBJ2-1
V gene: TRBV6-8
D gene: TRBD1
CDR3 protein: CASSYSPGTASYNEQFF
CDR3 DNA: TGTGCCAGCAGTTACTCGCCGGGGACAGCCAGCTACAATGAGCAGTTCTTC

clone size: -
J gene: TRBJ1-6
V gene: TRBV6-8
D gene: TRBD1
CDR3 protein: CASMGRVKTGTNSPLHF
CDR3 DNA: TGTGCCAGTATGGGGCGGGTTAAGACAGGGACTAATTCACCCCTCCACTTT

clone size: -
J gene: TRBJ1-2
V gene: TRBV6-8
D gene: -
CDR3 protein: CASSGDSIYGYTF
CDR3 DNA: TGTGCCAGCAGTGGCGACAGTATCTATGGCTACACCTTC

clone size: -
J gene: TRBJ1-5
V gene: TRBV23-1
D gene: TRBD1
CDR3 protein: CASSRVTARQGIVSNQPQHF
CDR3 DNA: TGCGCCAGCAGTCGTGTAACGGCAAGACAGGGGATTGTGAGCAATCAGCCCCAGCATTTT

clone size: -
J gene: TRBJ2-3
V gene: TRBV14
D gene: TRBD2
CDR3 protein: CASSQDWGLTSSGNTQYF
CDR3 DNA: TGTGCCAGCAGCCAAGATTGGGGACTAACCAGCTCAGGCAATACGCAGTATTTT

clone size: -
J gene: TRBJ1-3
V gene: TRBV30
D gene: -
CDR3 protein: CAWSRARGNTIYF
CDR3 DNA: TGTGCCTGGAGCAGGGCGCGGGGAAACACCATATATTTT

clone size: -
J gene: TRBJ2-6
V gene: TRBV18
D gene: -
CDR3 protein: CASSLLSPTGANVLTF
CDR3 DNA: TGTGCCAGCTCTCTTCTATCCCCGACTGGGGCCAACGTCCTGACTTTC

clone size: -
J gene: TRBJ2-6
V gene: TRBV6-8
D gene: -
CDR3 protein: CASRKEHSGANVLTF
CDR3 DNA: TGTGCCAGCCGTAAGGAACACTCTGGGGCCAACGTCCTGACTTTC

clone size: -
J gene: TRBJ2-2
V gene: TRBV6-8
D gene: -
CDR3 protein: CASSSRQIITGELFF
CDR3 DNA: TGTGCCAGCAGTAGTCGACAGATAATAACCGGGGAGCTGTTTTTT

clone size: -
J gene: TRBJ1-5
V gene: TRBV19
D gene: TRBD1
CDR3 protein: CASSPAMGTGGHQPQHF
CDR3 DNA: TGTGCCAGTAGTCCCGCAATGGGGACAGGGGGCCACCAGCCCCAGCATTTT

clone size: -
J gene: TRBJ1-5
V gene: TRBV6-8
D gene: -
CDR3 protein: CASRRDSGRATGPQHF
CDR3 DNA: TGTGCCAGCAGGCGAGATAGCGGCAGGGCGACGGGGCCCCAGCATTTT

clone size: -
J gene: TRBJ1-6
V gene: TRBV18
D gene: -
CDR3 protein: CASSPQGLDSPLHF
CDR3 DNA: TGTGCCAGCTCACCACAGGGCCTGGATTCACCCCTCCACTTT

clone size: -
J gene: TRBJ1-1
V gene: TRBV15
D gene: -
CDR3 protein: CATSRDLRDTEAFF
CDR3 DNA: TGTGCCACCAGCAGAGATCTACGGGACACTGAAGCTTTCTTT

clone size: -
J gene: TRBJ1-5
V gene: TRBV25-1
D gene: -
CDR3 protein: CASSEWYNNQPQHF
CDR3 DNA: TGTGCCAGCAGTGAGTGGTATAACAATCAGCCCCAGCATTTT

clone size: -
J gene: TRBJ2-5
V gene: TRBV6-8
D gene: -
CDR3 protein: CAISTGAQETQYF
CDR3 DNA: TGTGCCATCAGCACCGGGGCCCAAGAGACCCAGTACTTC

clone size: -
J gene: TRBJ2-7
V gene: TRBV11-3
D gene: -
CDR3 protein: CASSLGTDSYEQYF
CDR3 DNA: TGTGCCAGCAGCTTAGGGACTGACTCCTACGAGCAGTACTTC

clone size: once
J gene: TRBJ1-2
V gene: TRBV7-4
D gene: -
CDR3 protein: CASSFDLSANYGYTF
CDR3 DNA: TGTGCCAGCAGCTTCGATTTGTCCGCTAACTATGGCTACACCTTC

clone size: -
J gene: TRBJ2-5
V gene: TRBV11-3
D gene: -
CDR3 protein: CASSFYPGEGETQYF
CDR3 DNA: TGTGCCAGCAGCTTTTATCCTGGGGAAGGGGAGACCCAGTACTTC

clone size: -
J gene: TRBJ1-1
V gene: TRBV30
D gene: -
CDR3 protein: CAWSAGGWDTEAFF
CDR3 DNA: TGTGCCTGGAGTGCCGGGGGGTGGGACACTGAAGCTTTCTTT

clone size: -
J gene: TRBJ2-3
V gene: TRBV11-3
D gene: TRBD2
CDR3 protein: CASTGTSGSTDTQYF
CDR3 DNA: TGTGCCAGCACCGGGACTAGCGGGAGTACAGATACGCAGTATTTT

clone size: -
J gene: TRBJ2-1
V gene: TRBV11-3
D gene: TRBD2
CDR3 protein: CASSLGGRSYEQFF
CDR3 DNA: TGTGCCAGCAGCTTGGGCGGGAGGTCTTATGAGCAGTTCTTC

clone size: -
J gene: TRBJ2-6
V gene: TRBV6-8
D gene: -
CDR3 protein: CASSYSWGSGANVLTF
CDR3 DNA: TGTGCCAGCAGTTACTCTTGGGGCTCTGGGGCCAACGTCCTGACTTTC

clone size: -
J gene: TRBJ1-3
V gene: TRBV7-4
D gene: -
CDR3 protein: CASGQGKGLFSGNTIYF
CDR3 DNA: TGTGCCAGCGGTCAGGGGAAGGGTCTGTTCTCTGGAAACACCATATATTTT